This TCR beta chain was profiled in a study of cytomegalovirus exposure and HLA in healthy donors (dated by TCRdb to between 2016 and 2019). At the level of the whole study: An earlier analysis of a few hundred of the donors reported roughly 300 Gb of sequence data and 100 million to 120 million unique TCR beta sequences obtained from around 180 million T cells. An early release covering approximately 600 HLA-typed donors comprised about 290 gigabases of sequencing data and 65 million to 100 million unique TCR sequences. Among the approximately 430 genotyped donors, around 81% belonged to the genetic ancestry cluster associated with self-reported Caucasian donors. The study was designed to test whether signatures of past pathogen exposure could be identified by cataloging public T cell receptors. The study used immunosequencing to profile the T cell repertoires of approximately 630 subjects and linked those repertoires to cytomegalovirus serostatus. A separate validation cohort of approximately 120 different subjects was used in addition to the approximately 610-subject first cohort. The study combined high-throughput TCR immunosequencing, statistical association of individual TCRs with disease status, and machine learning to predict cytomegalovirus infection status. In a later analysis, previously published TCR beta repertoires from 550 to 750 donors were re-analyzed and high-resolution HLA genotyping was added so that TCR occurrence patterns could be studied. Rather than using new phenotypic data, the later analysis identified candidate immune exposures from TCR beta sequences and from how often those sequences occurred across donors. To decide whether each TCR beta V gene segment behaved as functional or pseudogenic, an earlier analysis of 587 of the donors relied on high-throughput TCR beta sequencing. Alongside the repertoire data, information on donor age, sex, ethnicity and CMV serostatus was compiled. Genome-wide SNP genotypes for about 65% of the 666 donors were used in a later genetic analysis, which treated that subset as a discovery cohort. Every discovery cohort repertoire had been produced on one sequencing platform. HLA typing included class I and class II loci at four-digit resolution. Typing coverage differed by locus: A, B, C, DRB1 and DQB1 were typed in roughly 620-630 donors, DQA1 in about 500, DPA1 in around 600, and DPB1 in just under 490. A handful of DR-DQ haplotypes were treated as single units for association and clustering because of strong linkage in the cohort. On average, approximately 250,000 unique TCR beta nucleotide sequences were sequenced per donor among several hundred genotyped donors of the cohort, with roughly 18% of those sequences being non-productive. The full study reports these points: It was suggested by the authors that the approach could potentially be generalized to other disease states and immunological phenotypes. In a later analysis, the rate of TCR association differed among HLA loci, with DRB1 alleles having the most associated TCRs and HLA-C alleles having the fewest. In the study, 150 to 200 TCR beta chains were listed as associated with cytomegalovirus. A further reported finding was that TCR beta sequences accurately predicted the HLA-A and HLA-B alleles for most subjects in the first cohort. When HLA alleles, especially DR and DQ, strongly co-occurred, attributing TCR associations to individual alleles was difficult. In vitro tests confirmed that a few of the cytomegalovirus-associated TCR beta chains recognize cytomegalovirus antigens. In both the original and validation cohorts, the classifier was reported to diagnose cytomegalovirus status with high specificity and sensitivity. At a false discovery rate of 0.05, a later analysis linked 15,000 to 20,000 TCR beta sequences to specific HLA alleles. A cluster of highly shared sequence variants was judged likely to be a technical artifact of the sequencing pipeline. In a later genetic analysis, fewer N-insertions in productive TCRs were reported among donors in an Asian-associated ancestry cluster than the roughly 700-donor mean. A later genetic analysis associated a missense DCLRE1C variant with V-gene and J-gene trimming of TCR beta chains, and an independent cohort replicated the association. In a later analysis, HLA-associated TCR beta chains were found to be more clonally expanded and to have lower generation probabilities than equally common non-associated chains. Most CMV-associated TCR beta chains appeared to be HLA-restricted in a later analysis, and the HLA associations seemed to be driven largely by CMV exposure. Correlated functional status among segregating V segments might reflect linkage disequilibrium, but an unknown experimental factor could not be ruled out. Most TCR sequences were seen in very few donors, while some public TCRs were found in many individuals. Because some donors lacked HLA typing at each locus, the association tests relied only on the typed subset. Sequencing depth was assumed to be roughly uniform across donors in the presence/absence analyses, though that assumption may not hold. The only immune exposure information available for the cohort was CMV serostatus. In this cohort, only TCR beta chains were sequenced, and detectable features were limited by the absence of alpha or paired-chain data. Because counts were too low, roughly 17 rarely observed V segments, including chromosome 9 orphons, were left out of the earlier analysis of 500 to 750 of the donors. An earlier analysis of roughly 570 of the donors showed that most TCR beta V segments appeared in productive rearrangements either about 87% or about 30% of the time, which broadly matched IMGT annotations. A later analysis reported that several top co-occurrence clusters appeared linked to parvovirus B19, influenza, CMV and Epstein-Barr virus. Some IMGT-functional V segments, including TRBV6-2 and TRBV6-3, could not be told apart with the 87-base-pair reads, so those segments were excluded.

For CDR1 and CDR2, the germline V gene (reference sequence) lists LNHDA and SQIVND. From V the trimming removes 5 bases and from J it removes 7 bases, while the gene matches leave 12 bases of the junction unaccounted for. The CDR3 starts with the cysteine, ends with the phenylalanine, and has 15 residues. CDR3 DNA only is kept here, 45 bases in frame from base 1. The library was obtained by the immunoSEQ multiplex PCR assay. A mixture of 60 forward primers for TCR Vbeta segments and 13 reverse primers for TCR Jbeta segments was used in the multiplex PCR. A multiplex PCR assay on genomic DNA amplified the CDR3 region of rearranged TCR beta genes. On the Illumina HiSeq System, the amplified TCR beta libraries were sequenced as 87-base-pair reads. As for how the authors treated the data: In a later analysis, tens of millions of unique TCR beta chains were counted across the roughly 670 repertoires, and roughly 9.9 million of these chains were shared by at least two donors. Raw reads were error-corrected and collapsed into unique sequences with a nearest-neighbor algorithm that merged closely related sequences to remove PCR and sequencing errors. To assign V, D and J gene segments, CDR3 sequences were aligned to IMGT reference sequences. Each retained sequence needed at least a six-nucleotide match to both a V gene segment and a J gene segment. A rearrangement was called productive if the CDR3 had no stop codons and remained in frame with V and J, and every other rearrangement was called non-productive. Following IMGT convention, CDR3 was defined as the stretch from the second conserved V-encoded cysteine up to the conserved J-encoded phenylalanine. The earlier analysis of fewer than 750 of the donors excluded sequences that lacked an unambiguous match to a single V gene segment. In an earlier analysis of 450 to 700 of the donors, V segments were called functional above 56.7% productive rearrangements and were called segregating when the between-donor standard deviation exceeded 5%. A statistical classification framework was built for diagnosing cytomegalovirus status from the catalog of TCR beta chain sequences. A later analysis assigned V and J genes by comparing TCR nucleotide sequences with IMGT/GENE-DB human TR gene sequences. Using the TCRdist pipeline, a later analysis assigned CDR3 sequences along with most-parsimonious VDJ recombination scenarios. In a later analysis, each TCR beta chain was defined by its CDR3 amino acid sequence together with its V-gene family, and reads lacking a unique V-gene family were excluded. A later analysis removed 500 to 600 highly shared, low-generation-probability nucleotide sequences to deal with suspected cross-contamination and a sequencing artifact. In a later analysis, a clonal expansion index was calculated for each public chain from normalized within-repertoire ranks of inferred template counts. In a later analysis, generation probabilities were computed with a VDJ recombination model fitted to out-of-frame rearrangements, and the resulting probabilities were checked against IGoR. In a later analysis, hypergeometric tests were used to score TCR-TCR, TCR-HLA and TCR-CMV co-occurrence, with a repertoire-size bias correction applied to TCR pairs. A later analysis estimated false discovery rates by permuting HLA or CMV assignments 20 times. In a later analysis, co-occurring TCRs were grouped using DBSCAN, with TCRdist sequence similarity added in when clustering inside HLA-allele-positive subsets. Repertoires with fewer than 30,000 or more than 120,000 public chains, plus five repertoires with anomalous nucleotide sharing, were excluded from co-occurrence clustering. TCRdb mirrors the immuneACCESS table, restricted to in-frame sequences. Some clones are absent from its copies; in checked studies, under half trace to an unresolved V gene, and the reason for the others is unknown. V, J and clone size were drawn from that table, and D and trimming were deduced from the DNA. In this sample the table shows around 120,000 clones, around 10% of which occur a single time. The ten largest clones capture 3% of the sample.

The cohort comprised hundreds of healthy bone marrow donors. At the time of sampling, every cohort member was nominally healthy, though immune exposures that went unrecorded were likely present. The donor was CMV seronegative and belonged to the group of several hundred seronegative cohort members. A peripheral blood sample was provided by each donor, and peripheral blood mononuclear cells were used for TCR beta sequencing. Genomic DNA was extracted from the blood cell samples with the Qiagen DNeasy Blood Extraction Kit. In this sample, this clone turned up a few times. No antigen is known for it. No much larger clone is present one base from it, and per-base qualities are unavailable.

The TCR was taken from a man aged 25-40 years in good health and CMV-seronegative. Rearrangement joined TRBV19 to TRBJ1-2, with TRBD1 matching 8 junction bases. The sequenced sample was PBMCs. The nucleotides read TGTGCCAGTAGTGGCAGGACAGGGTGGATGGTTGGCTACACCTTC. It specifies CASSGRTGWMVGYTF.